A single T cell receptor (beta chain) is shown here with its context. The data were taken from a study of regulatory T cells in long-lasting Graves disease. Described time point: persistent/refractory GD, antithyroid drugs over 5 years with positive TRAb. PBMCs provided the RNA from which the TCR library was made. Sequencing libraries for TCR beta were prepared with iRepertoire HTBI primers and Arm-PCR of CDR3 regions. MiXCR, applied by TCRdb to the multiplex PCR reads, yields one record per CDR3 protein. Counted here are around 460,000 distinct CDR3 sequences, about 20% occurring once; the ten biggest clones make up less than 15%. The material was peripheral blood mononuclear cells (PBMCs), obtained when the disease was refractory, from a patient treated with antithyroid drugs. This TCR derives from a female donor with Graves disease.

CDR3 coding DNA: TGTGCCAGCAGCTCAGACAGGGTCCAGCCCCAGCATTTT. This sequence encodes CASSSDRVQPQHF. The chain couples TRBV7-2 to TRBJ1-5; TRBD1 matches 7 bases. CDR3 length: 13 residues. The V and J ends lost 4 bases and 7 bases, in that order; junction bases with no gene match: 4. Per germline, CDR1 SGHTA and CDR2 FQGNSA.